The rows below give T cell receptor beta chains drawn from one sample of a study of shared clonotypes between healthy human individuals. Data came from immunoSEQ multiplex PCR; TCRdb stores just in-frame clones and leaves some out. The repertoire includes over 2 million clones, 85% to 95% of them detected once, and 0.13% sits in the top ten. Sequenced material: naive CD4+ T cells sorted from blood. The receptors come from a man younger than 30 in good health. CDR3s include the opening cysteine and the closing phenylalanine or tryptophan. Fields, in order: CDR3 length, J gene, D gene, clone size, V gene, CDR3 DNA, CDR3 protein. The D gene is left open where the match is weak. Rows give clone size only sometimes, using once, few, many, or a class for an expanded clone.

CDR3 length: 15; J gene: TRBJ1-5; D gene: -; clone size: -; V gene: TRBV7-2; CDR3 DNA: TGTGCCAGCAGCTTAGGGTCTTATAGCAATCAGCCCCAGCATTTT; CDR3 protein: CASSLGSYSNQPQHF
CDR3 length: 15; J gene: TRBJ2-7; D gene: -; clone size: -; V gene: TRBV28; CDR3 DNA: TGTGCCAGCAGCTCCCGCCGGGACCGAGCCTACGAGCAGTACTTC; CDR3 protein: CASSSRRDRAYEQYF
CDR3 length: 10; J gene: TRBJ2-1; D gene: -; clone size: -; V gene: TRBV29-1; CDR3 DNA: TGCAGCGTTGAGAGGGGCCCCCGGTTCTTC; CDR3 protein: CSVERGPRFF
CDR3 length: 15; J gene: TRBJ2-7; D gene: -; clone size: -; V gene: TRBV5-8; CDR3 DNA: TGTGCCAGCAGCTTGGATTCCACGCTGGCCTACGAGCAGTACTTC; CDR3 protein: CASSLDSTLAYEQYF
CDR3 length: 13; J gene: TRBJ2-2; D gene: -; clone size: -; V gene: TRBV6-4; CDR3 DNA: TGTGCCAGCAGTGGACAGGCGGGCGGGGAGCTGTTTTTT; CDR3 protein: CASSGQAGGELFF
CDR3 length: 15; J gene: TRBJ1-4; D gene: -; clone size: -; V gene: TRBV6-1; CDR3 DNA: TGTGCCAGCACCCCTCAGGGCCCAAGGGGAGAAAAACTGTTTTTT; CDR3 protein: CASTPQGPRGEKLFF
CDR3 length: 12; J gene: TRBJ1-5; D gene: TRBD1; clone size: -; V gene: TRBV6-1; CDR3 DNA: TGTGCCAGCAGTTGGACAGGGCTGCCCCAGCATTTT; CDR3 protein: CASSWTGLPQHF
CDR3 length: 14; J gene: TRBJ1-4; D gene: -; clone size: once; V gene: TRBV25-1; CDR3 DNA: TGTGCCAGCAGTGAAACAACGGGGTATGAAAAACTGTTTTTT; CDR3 protein: CASSETTGYEKLFF
CDR3 length: 13; J gene: TRBJ1-1; D gene: -; clone size: -; V gene: TRBV14; CDR3 DNA: TGTGCCAGCAGCCAAGTGGAGAACACTGAAGCTTTCTTT; CDR3 protein: CASSQVENTEAFF
CDR3 length: 12; J gene: TRBJ2-7; D gene: -; clone size: once; V gene: TRBV7-2; CDR3 DNA: TGTGCCAGCAGCTTCGTGGGGTACGAGCAGTACTTC; CDR3 protein: CASSFVGYEQYF
CDR3 length: 16; J gene: TRBJ2-3; D gene: TRBD2; clone size: -; V gene: TRBV9; CDR3 DNA: TGTGCCAGCAGCTTTACTGAGCGGGGGGGCACAGATACGCAGTATTTT; CDR3 protein: CASSFTERGGTDTQYF
CDR3 length: 14; J gene: TRBJ1-6; D gene: -; clone size: -; V gene: TRBV7-9; CDR3 DNA: TGTGCCAGCAACCACGACAGTAATAATTCACCCCTCCACTTT; CDR3 protein: CASNHDSNNSPLHF
CDR3 length: 11; J gene: TRBJ2-2; D gene: -; clone size: -; V gene: TRBV2; CDR3 DNA: TGTGCCAGCAGAGAAACCGGGGAGCTGTTTTTT; CDR3 protein: CASRETGELFF
CDR3 length: 15; J gene: TRBJ2-5; D gene: -; clone size: -; V gene: TRBV5-1; CDR3 DNA: TGCGCCAGCAGCTTGAGCGGATCGTACCAAGAGACCCAGTACTTC; CDR3 protein: CASSLSGSYQETQYF
CDR3 length: 16; J gene: TRBJ2-3; D gene: -; clone size: -; V gene: TRBV7-2; CDR3 DNA: TGTGCCAGCAGCTTAGACGGGGGCCGGGGGACAGATACGCAGTATTTT; CDR3 protein: CASSLDGGRGTDTQYF
CDR3 length: 15; J gene: TRBJ2-3; D gene: -; clone size: -; V gene: TRBV9; CDR3 DNA: TGTGCCAGCAGCTTCAGAGGGCAGGGGACAGATACGCAGTATTTT; CDR3 protein: CASSFRGQGTDTQYF
CDR3 length: 13; J gene: TRBJ2-7; D gene: TRBD1; clone size: -; V gene: TRBV7-2; CDR3 DNA: TGTGCCAGCAGTCGACAGGGGGCTGGGGAGCAGTACTTC; CDR3 protein: CASSRQGAGEQYF
CDR3 length: 13; J gene: TRBJ2-5; D gene: -; clone size: -; V gene: TRBV25-1; CDR3 DNA: TGTGCCAGCAGTGAATACGGTAGCAGCGCCCAGTACTTC; CDR3 protein: CASSEYGSSAQYF
CDR3 length: 16; J gene: TRBJ1-3; D gene: -; clone size: once; V gene: TRBV18; CDR3 DNA: TGTGCCAGCTCACCACCGCCCAGGGCCACTGGAAACACCATATATTTT; CDR3 protein: CASSPPPRATGNTIYF
CDR3 length: 15; J gene: TRBJ1-5; D gene: TRBD1; clone size: -; V gene: TRBV5-8; CDR3 DNA: TGTGCCAGCAGCCACTTTGACAGGGTGGGTCAGCCCCAGCATTTT; CDR3 protein: CASSHFDRVGQPQHF
CDR3 length: 18; J gene: TRBJ1-3; D gene: TRBD1; clone size: -; V gene: TRBV5-1; CDR3 DNA: TGCGCCAGCAGCTTGAATCATCCGGGACAGGGAACTGGAAACACCATATATTTT; CDR3 protein: CASSLNHPGQGTGNTIYF
CDR3 length: 18; J gene: TRBJ2-1; D gene: TRBD2; clone size: once; V gene: TRBV5-1; CDR3 DNA: TGCGCCAGCAGCTTGGAGGGTACTAGCGGAAGCTCCTACAATGAGCAGTTCTTC; CDR3 protein: CASSLEGTSGSSYNEQFF
CDR3 length: 14; J gene: TRBJ2-4; D gene: TRBD1; clone size: -; V gene: TRBV7-9; CDR3 DNA: TGTGCCAGCAGTCGGACAGGGGATGCAAACATTCAGTACTTC; CDR3 protein: CASSRTGDANIQYF
CDR3 length: 11; J gene: TRBJ1-3; D gene: -; clone size: -; V gene: TRBV6-5; CDR3 DNA: TGTGCCAGCAGTTCTCGTGTCGCCATATATTTT; CDR3 protein: CASSSRVAIYF
CDR3 length: 17; J gene: TRBJ1-5; D gene: TRBD1; clone size: -; V gene: TRBV4-1; CDR3 DNA: TGCGCCAGCAGCCAATACGGACAGGAAAATAGCAATCAGCCCCAGCATTTT; CDR3 protein: CASSQYGQENSNQPQHF
CDR3 length: 13; J gene: TRBJ1-1; D gene: -; clone size: -; V gene: TRBV10-3; CDR3 DNA: TGTGCCATCAGCAGGATCCTGGGGACTGAAGCTTTCTTT; CDR3 protein: CAISRILGTEAFF
CDR3 length: 14; J gene: TRBJ2-7; D gene: -; clone size: -; V gene: TRBV2; CDR3 DNA: TGTGCCAGCAGGGGCGAGACACCGGGGCACGAGCAGTACTTC; CDR3 protein: CASRGETPGHEQYF
CDR3 length: 13; J gene: TRBJ2-1; D gene: -; clone size: -; V gene: TRBV30; CDR3 DNA: TGTGCCTGGAGTGTAGATTGGGACAATGAGCAGTTCTTC; CDR3 protein: CAWSVDWDNEQFF
CDR3 length: 15; J gene: TRBJ1-5; D gene: -; clone size: -; V gene: TRBV9; CDR3 DNA: TGTGCCAGCAACGAAAGGGGGGTAGTGGATCAGCCCCAGCATTTT; CDR3 protein: CASNERGVVDQPQHF
CDR3 length: 15; J gene: TRBJ2-3; D gene: -; clone size: -; V gene: TRBV5-4; CDR3 DNA: TGTGCCAGCCACCGTTCTGGCGGTAGCACAGATACGCAGTATTTT; CDR3 protein: CASHRSGGSTDTQYF
CDR3 length: 12; J gene: TRBJ2-7; D gene: -; clone size: -; V gene: TRBV6-6; CDR3 DNA: TGTGCCAGCAGTCCTGAGTCCGGGGTTGAGTACTTC; CDR3 protein: CASSPESGVEYF
CDR3 length: 14; J gene: TRBJ2-3; D gene: TRBD1; clone size: -; V gene: TRBV6-5; CDR3 DNA: TGTGCCAGCAGCTACGGACAGGGTGGAGATACGCAGTATTTT; CDR3 protein: CASSYGQGGDTQYF
CDR3 length: 16; J gene: TRBJ2-5; D gene: TRBD2; clone size: -; V gene: TRBV7-2; CDR3 DNA: TGTGCCAGCAGCTTAGTGAGCGGGAGCCCCCAAGAGACCCAGTACTTC; CDR3 protein: CASSLVSGSPQETQYF
CDR3 length: 11; J gene: TRBJ2-5; D gene: TRBD2; clone size: -; V gene: TRBV6-4; CDR3 DNA: TGTGCCAGCAGCTCCGGGACTAGGCTGTACTTC; CDR3 protein: CASSSGTRLYF
CDR3 length: 13; J gene: TRBJ1-1; D gene: -; clone size: -; V gene: TRBV27; CDR3 DNA: TGTGCCAGCAGGTGGAAAAAGGGCACTGAAGCTTTCTTT; CDR3 protein: CASRWKKGTEAFF
CDR3 length: 16; J gene: TRBJ2-7; D gene: TRBD1; clone size: -; V gene: TRBV5-1; CDR3 DNA: TGCGCCAGCAGCTTGGGGACAGGGGGCGCTTCCTACGAGCAGTACTTC; CDR3 protein: CASSLGTGGASYEQYF
CDR3 length: 14; J gene: TRBJ1-6; D gene: -; clone size: -; V gene: TRBV5-1; CDR3 DNA: TGCGCCAGCGCCGACACAGGCACTAATTCACCCCTCCACTTT; CDR3 protein: CASADTGTNSPLHF
CDR3 length: 14; J gene: TRBJ2-7; D gene: TRBD1; clone size: -; V gene: TRBV28; CDR3 DNA: TGTGCCAGCAGTTCCGGGACAGGCCCCTACGAGCAGTACTTC; CDR3 protein: CASSSGTGPYEQYF
CDR3 length: 17; J gene: TRBJ2-1; D gene: TRBD1; clone size: -; V gene: TRBV12-5; CDR3 DNA: TGTGCTAGTGGTTTGCCACTCCCGGGACAGGTAAACAATGAGCAGTTCTTC; CDR3 protein: CASGLPLPGQVNNEQFF
CDR3 length: 14; J gene: TRBJ2-7; D gene: TRBD1; clone size: -; V gene: TRBV18; CDR3 DNA: TGTGCCAGCTCACTGAACAGGGGTGACTACGAGCAGTACTTC; CDR3 protein: CASSLNRGDYEQYF
CDR3 length: 15; J gene: TRBJ2-5; D gene: TRBD2; clone size: few; V gene: TRBV25-1; CDR3 DNA: TGTGCCAGCAGTTTGGGCGGGGGGACACAAGAGACCCAGTACTTC; CDR3 protein: CASSLGGGTQETQYF
CDR3 length: 13; J gene: TRBJ1-1; D gene: -; clone size: -; V gene: TRBV5-3; CDR3 DNA: TGTGCCAGAGGTGAGGGAATTGAGGCTGAAGCTTTCTTT; CDR3 protein: CARGEGIEAEAFF
CDR3 length: 14; J gene: TRBJ1-1; D gene: -; clone size: -; V gene: TRBV19; CDR3 DNA: TGTGCCAGTAGTATGGGATTCCTGGAAACTGAAGCTTTCTTT; CDR3 protein: CASSMGFLETEAFF
CDR3 length: 13; J gene: TRBJ2-7; D gene: -; clone size: -; V gene: TRBV5-1; CDR3 DNA: TGCGCCAGCAGCTTGGGGGTCTCCTACGAGCAGTACTTC; CDR3 protein: CASSLGVSYEQYF
CDR3 length: 15; J gene: TRBJ1-4; D gene: -; clone size: -; V gene: TRBV28; CDR3 DNA: TGTGCCAGCAGTGACGACAGGCTACAGGGTGAAAAACTGTTTTTT; CDR3 protein: CASSDDRLQGEKLFF
CDR3 length: 15; J gene: TRBJ2-2; D gene: TRBD1; clone size: -; V gene: TRBV6-4; CDR3 DNA: TGTGCCAGCCCCCGGGGGGGACAGGGGGCCGGGGAGCTGTTTTTT; CDR3 protein: CASPRGGQGAGELFF
CDR3 length: 14; J gene: TRBJ2-3; D gene: -; clone size: -; V gene: TRBV7-9; CDR3 DNA: TGTGCCAGCAGCTCGTCGGCTGGGACAGATACGCAGTATTTT; CDR3 protein: CASSSSAGTDTQYF
CDR3 length: 11; J gene: TRBJ2-2; D gene: -; clone size: -; V gene: TRBV7-9; CDR3 DNA: TGTGCCAGCCAGGAGGCCGGGGAGCTGTTTTTT; CDR3 protein: CASQEAGELFF
CDR3 length: 15; J gene: TRBJ2-3; D gene: -; clone size: -; V gene: TRBV2; CDR3 DNA: TGTGCCACCGCCGGGCAGGGTACCAAGTCCGATACGCAGTATTTT; CDR3 protein: CATAGQGTKSDTQYF
CDR3 length: 14; J gene: TRBJ2-3; D gene: -; clone size: once; V gene: TRBV5-4; CDR3 DNA: TGTGCCAGCAGCTTGGGGGGGCGGACAGATACGCAGTATTTT; CDR3 protein: CASSLGGRTDTQYF
CDR3 length: 14; J gene: TRBJ2-2; D gene: -; clone size: -; V gene: TRBV7-3; CDR3 DNA: TGTGCCAGCAGCTTAAATCCGGGTACCGGGGAGCTGTTTTTT; CDR3 protein: CASSLNPGTGELFF
CDR3 length: 16; J gene: TRBJ1-2; D gene: -; clone size: -; V gene: TRBV14; CDR3 DNA: TGTGCCAGCAGCCAGTTAACGGACGGGTCCGGCTATGGCTACACCTTC; CDR3 protein: CASSQLTDGSGYGYTF
CDR3 length: 14; J gene: TRBJ2-7; D gene: -; clone size: -; V gene: TRBV5-4; CDR3 DNA: TGTGCCAGCAGCTTGCCCGGGGGACCCTACGAGCAGTACTTC; CDR3 protein: CASSLPGGPYEQYF
CDR3 length: 15; J gene: TRBJ2-7; D gene: TRBD2; clone size: -; V gene: TRBV10-3; CDR3 DNA: TGTGCCATCAGTGCAGGACTAGCGGGGGCCTACGAGCAGTACTTC; CDR3 protein: CAISAGLAGAYEQYF
CDR3 length: 15; J gene: TRBJ1-3; D gene: -; clone size: -; V gene: TRBV7-9; CDR3 DNA: TGTGCCAGCAGCTTAGTATCGGGCTCTGGAAACACCATATATTTT; CDR3 protein: CASSLVSGSGNTIYF
CDR3 length: 16; J gene: TRBJ2-1; D gene: TRBD2; clone size: -; V gene: TRBV29-1; CDR3 DNA: TGCAGCGTTGAGGATTCCGGGACTAGCGGGGTGTACGAGCAGTTCTTC; CDR3 protein: CSVEDSGTSGVYEQFF
CDR3 length: 12; J gene: TRBJ2-5; D gene: -; clone size: -; V gene: TRBV6-4; CDR3 DNA: TGTGCCAGCAAGGACGCCGAAGAGACCCAGTACTTC; CDR3 protein: CASKDAEETQYF